One sample yielded the 20 T cell receptor beta chains listed below, sequenced in a study of blood T cell repertoires in COVID-19. Repertoires were generated with immunoSEQ multiplex PCR, while TCRdb's copy carries only in-frame clones and drops some. The sample includes roughly 220,000 clones, around 88% of them seen just once. The sequencing sample was made of PBMCs or T cells enriched from blood (not recorded which). These receptors were collected from a woman aged 45-65 years with acute COVID-19.

The chain couples TRBV7-5 to TRBJ1-5; the table's D call TRBD1 went unverified against the DNA. TRBV7-5 is a pseudogene locus. The CDR3 consists of 16 residues. CDR3 amino acids: CVRSLSTGGMCQPQHF. The DNA of the CDR3 is TGTGTCAGAAGCTTATCGACAGGGGGCATGTGTCAGCCCCAGCATTTT.

The V gene is TRBV5-1, the J gene TRBJ1-2, with D possibly matching TRBD1 (5 bases). V was pared by 5 bases and J by 8 bases, with 19 bases between. Looked up from germline, CDR1 is SGHRS and CDR2 is YFSETQ. The CDR3 length is 14 residues. Here the CDR3 reads CASSPWTGGRGYTF. The CDR3 nucleotides are TGCGCCAGCAGTCCGTGGACCGGGGGGAGAGGCTACACCTTC.

The V call is TRBV19, the J call TRBJ1-3; D gene uncertain. V was pared by 2 bases and J by 0 bases, with 14 bases between. The CDR3 has 17 amino acids. Germline V gene lookup returns CDR1 LNHDA and CDR2 SQIVND (reference sequence). The CDR3 DNA reads as TGTGCCAGTAGTATACCACGCGGGGAACTCTCTGGAAACACCATATATTTT. Translation: CASSIPRGELSGNTIYF.

The rearrangement uses TRBV30 and TRBJ2-1, with D possibly being TRBD1 (5 bases). V was shortened by 3 bases and J by 8 bases, with 14 bases between the two germline ends. This CDR3 is 13 amino acids long. CDR1 GTSNPN and CDR2 SVGIG come from the germline V gene (reference sequence). The CDR3: CAWSVGVRDEQFF. The CDR3 DNA reads as TGTGCCTGGAGCGTAGGGGTTCGGGATGAGCAGTTCTTC.

The table lists this clone with a count of one. This chain uses TRBV7-9 with TRBJ2-5, with D possibly TRBD1 on 6 matching bases. V was pared by 4 bases and J by 3 bases, with 12 bases between. The length of the CDR3 is 14 residues. Germline CDR1 and CDR2: SEHNR and FQNEAQ (reference sequence). The CDR3 region is CASSSFRDKETQYF. The CDR3 bases are TGTGCCAGCAGCTCCTTCCGGGACAAAGAGACCCAGTACTTC.

The rearrangement joins TRBV19 to TRBJ2-5, with D possibly TRBD2 on 6 matching bases. CDR1 is LNHDA and CDR2 is SQIVND in the germline V gene (reference sequence). The CDR3 runs 16 residues. V dropped 9 bases and J dropped 5 bases, with 25 bases sitting between them. The DNA for the CDR3 is TGTGCCAGCAGCCCCGCCGTTTGGGGGGTGGGGGAGACCCAGTACTTC. Translation gives CASSPAVWGVGETQYF.

The rearrangement uses TRBV5-1 and TRBJ2-7, with 8 bases identical to TRBD2. CDR1 is SGHRS, CDR2 YFSETQ, per germline. V lost 8 bases, J lost 2 bases, and 9 bases stayed unmatched. This CDR3 comprises 14 residues. The CDR3 DNA reads TGCGCCAGTGCTCTAGCGGGCAATGCCTACGAGCAGTACTTC. Amino acid sequence: CASALAGNAYEQYF.

The chain joins TRBV2 to TRBJ2-3; TRBD2 aligns across 11 bases. CDR3 size: 16 residues. CDR1 is SNHLY and CDR2 is FYNNEI in the germline V gene. With 6 bases clipped from V and 4 bases from J, the junction kept 9 bases outside the gene matches. CDR3 loop: CASRASGTSGPDTQYF. DNA for the CDR3: TGTGCCAGCAGGGCTTCCGGGACTAGCGGACCAGATACGCAGTATTTT.

A few counts support this clone. The CDR3 is CASSLNSGAYNEQFF. The CDR3 bases are TGTGCCAGCAGTTTAAATAGCGGGGCTTACAATGAGCAGTTCTTC. The J gene is TRBJ2-1, the V gene TRBV27; 8 nucleotides match TRBD2. Trimming at V came to 2 bases and at J to 4 bases, leaving 4 bases not matched to a gene. Germline CDR1 reads MNHEY; CDR2 reads SMNVEV (reference sequence). The CDR3 sequence is 15 residues long.

The chain uses TRBV6-1 and TRBJ1-1; D is unresolved. Between the trimmed V and J ends, which lost 2 bases and 1 base, there was a span of 8 bases. The CDR3 extends over 14 amino acids. The germline V gene encodes CDR1 MNHNS and CDR2 SASEGT. Written as DNA, the CDR3 is TGTGCCAGCAGTGAATATACGGGGAACACTGAAGCTTTCTTT. Translation: CASSEYTGNTEAFF.

This rearrangement joins TRBV21-1 to TRBJ2-7; the table's TRBD2 call for D was not verified on the DNA. TRBV21-1 is a listed pseudogene. This CDR3 spans 15 amino acids. Written as DNA, the CDR3 is TGTGCCAGCAACATATCTGGGCGGGACGCCTACGAGCAGTACTTC. Translation: CASNISGRDAYEQYF.

The J gene is TRBJ2-5, the V gene TRBV7-9, with 12 nucleotides matching TRBD2. Trimming took 0 bases from V and 2 from J; bases not matched to a gene: 1. There are 16 residues in the CDR3. Germline values: CDR1 SEHNR, CDR2 FQNEAQ (reference sequence). In nucleotides, the CDR3 is TGTGCCAGCAGCTTAGCGACTAGCGGGAGTCAAGAGACCCAGTACTTC. It translates to CASSLATSGSQETQYF.

The chain combines TRBV9 with TRBJ2-1, with a weak D call TRBD2 (5 bases). The V gene's germline CDR1 is SGDLS and CDR2 YYNGEE. The V end was cut by 4 bases, the J end by 6 bases, with 20 bases between. The CDR3 extends over 16 amino acids. CDR3 loop: CASSPHVGLAINEQFF. The CDR3 DNA follows: TGTGCCAGCAGCCCTCACGTAGGGCTAGCTATCAATGAGCAGTTCTTC.

The genes are TRBV28 and TRBJ1-2, with D maybe TRBD1 (6 bases). The CDR3 loop spans 13 amino acids. Trimming cost V 2 bases and J 8 bases, with 12 bases left between them. Germline loops: CDR1 MDHEN, CDR2 SYDVKM. CDR3 loop: CASSLRTGLGYTF. The CDR3 DNA reads TGTGCCAGCAGTTTAAGAACAGGGTTGGGCTACACCTTC.

The chain couples TRBV5-6 to TRBJ1-1; the D is unclear. Trimming shortened V by 0 bases and J by 1 base, and 10 bases separated the two germline ends. Germline V gives CDR1 SGHDT, CDR2 YYEEEE. The CDR3 runs 15 residues. The CDR3 loop is CASSLERETNTEAFF. In nucleotides, the CDR3 is TGTGCCAGCAGCTTGGAGCGGGAAACGAACACTGAAGCTTTCTTT.

V is TRBV5-1 and J is TRBJ1-2; perhaps TRBD1 as D (5 bases). The V gene lost 4 bases and the J gene lost 8 bases, with 15 bases spanning the gap. The CDR3 extends over 13 amino acids. Germline CDR1 SGHRS, CDR2 YFSETQ. The CDR3, as DNA: TGCGCCAGCAGCCCCCGGGACGGAGGGGGCTACACCTTC. Translation gives CASSPRDGGGYTF.

This clone occurred once. The chain couples TRBV3-1 (or the pseudogene TRBV3-2) to TRBJ1-3; TRBD1 matches 8 bases. With V trimmed by 4 bases and J by 2 bases, 4 bases remained unmatched. The CDR3 length is 15 residues. CDR1 is LGHDT and CDR2 is YNNKEL in the germline V gene (reference sequence). In DNA, the CDR3 is TGTGCCAGCAGCCGTGGGGGACAGGCTGGAAACACCATATATTTT. Translated, it gives CASSRGGQAGNTIYF.

The chain is built from TRBV3-1 (or the pseudogene TRBV3-2) and TRBJ2-7; D might be TRBD2 (5 bases). Germline-derived CDR1 and CDR2 are LGHDT and YNNKEL (reference sequence). Trimming removed 1 base at V and 6 bases at J, with 13 bases between. The CDR3 has 14 amino acids. CDR3 coding DNA: TGTGCCAGCAGCCAAGCGGCGGAGGTGGCCGAGCAGTACTTC. This encodes CASSQAAEVAEQYF.

In this sample, this clone turned up once. This sequence joins TRBV9 and TRBJ2-7, with 8 bases lining up with TRBD2. CDR3 length: 16 residues. After removal of 0 bases from V and 0 bases from J, the junction contained 5 bases not matched to a gene. Germline V gene data show CDR1 as SGDLS and CDR2 as YYNGEE. The chain's CDR3 is CASSVDIAGSSYEQYF. DNA for the CDR3: TGTGCCAGCAGCGTAGACATAGCGGGGAGCTCCTACGAGCAGTACTTC.

The V gene is TRBV20-1, the J gene TRBJ2-3; D unclear. In germline, CDR1 is DFQATT, CDR2 SNEGSKA (reference sequence). The CDR3 is made up of 11 amino acids. V was cut by 1 base and J by 13 bases, with 12 bases left in between. The CDR3: CSARGGRSEYF. The CDR3 coding sequence is TGCAGTGCTAGAGGTGGCCGCAGTGAGTATTTT.